This TCR beta chain is drawn from a study of molecular identifiers for immune sequencing clone quantification. CDR3 length equals 16 residues. TCRdb re-analysed the PCR reads in MiXCR, keeping a single row per CDR3 protein. Among roughly 97,000 distinct CDR3 sequences listed, 20% to 30% were seen once. The chain couples TRBV3-2 to TRBJ1-4; the DNA was not used to check the table's D call, TRBD1. TRBV3-2 is tagged as a pseudogene. The source is a human donor in good health. Some libraries in this study had Jurkat cell RNA spiked in. The sample comprised naive CD8+ T cells from blood, with Jurkat cell RNA spiked in. Subset described: FACS-sorted CD8+CD4-CCR7+CD45RA+ naive T cells. CDR3 protein: CASSQALKGSDEKLFF. The CDR3 nucleotides are TGTGCCAGCAGCCAAGCCCTGAAGGGTAGCGATGAAAAACTGTTTTTT.